The source of this T cell receptor beta chain is a study of cytomegalovirus exposure and HLA in healthy donors. Study summary: Of all 400 or so donors who were genotyped, 80% to 85% belonged to the Caucasian-associated ancestry cluster.

60 Vbeta and 13 Jbeta primers were used in PCR. Sequencing used immunoSEQ multiplex PCR; TCRdb keeps in-frame clones, though not all of them. The sample contains around 170,000 clones, over 60% of which appear only once. Notes on this clone: What it binds is not known.

General observations from the study: Excluded were some V segments that proved indistinguishable, including TRBV6-2 and TRBV6-3.

The CDR3 extends over 15 amino acids. Trimming took 4 bases from V and 6 from J; bases not matched to a gene: 4. The sample was PBMCs. V usage is TRBV23-1 and J usage is TRBJ1-5, with 12 bases aligning to TRBD1. TRBV23-1 is noted as an ORF with a role that remains uncertain. The TCR comes from a girl aged 5-17 years in good health and CMV-seronegative. CDR3 amino acids: CASSPRDRGRQPQHF. The CDR3 nucleotides read TGCGCCAGCAGTCCCAGGGACAGGGGGCGTCAGCCCCAGCATTTT.